This T cell receptor (beta chain) was recorded in a study of tumor-infiltrating lymphocytes in primary liver carcinoma (dated by TCRdb to about 2017). About the full investigation: Hepatocellular carcinoma (four) or combined HCC and intrahepatic cholangiocarcinoma (one) was present in the five patients, who were three men and two women aged 30 to 69 years. To link TCRbeta repertoire diversity with the local molecular phenotype, the approximately 24 tumor region samples were profiled using Agilent mRNA microarrays. High reproducibility was observed for the technical replicate repertoires, with mean shared-clone rates roughly 0.92 and correlation coefficients above 0.95. The study combined TCRbeta repertoire sequencing, expression microarrays and whole-exome sequencing across five regions of each liver tumor, with adjacent normal tissue and blood. The five patients had tumors of stage T1-T3 N0M0, with maximum diameters ranging from about 4 to 11 cm. TCRbeta repertoire sequencing covered 35 specimens from 5 patients: some 25 tumor regions, 5 adjacent noncancerous liver tissues and 5 peripheral blood samples. Each sample produced roughly 3.5 to 8 million productive TCRbeta reads, and read depth showed no significant difference between tissue types. Results the study describes overall, beyond this receptor: Just about 7.5-25% of top clones turned up in all five regions of a tumor, which suggests spatial heterogeneity among tumor-infiltrating T cells. Pairs of tumor regions showed greater repertoire overlap (mean around 35%) than tumor-adjacent pairs (approximately 17%) or tumor-blood pairs (roughly 15%), which is consistent with antigen-driven expansion. Only the TCR beta chain was sequenced, so true repertoire diversity is likely underestimated because unpaired alpha chains were not captured. The top 250 clones accounted for a significantly greater share of the repertoire in tumors than in blood (p = 0.039). Comparison of CD4+ and CD8+ T cell repertoires was precluded by the use of bulk unsorted samples. With just four to six patients in the study, the authors point out that the findings should be validated in a larger study.

Without any cell sorting, total RNA and DNA were co-extracted from around 18-30 mg of bulk tissue using the AllPrep DNA/RNA mini kit. Surgical resection was performed in China between 2015 and early 2016 on about five patients with histopathologically diagnosed primary liver carcinoma. Patients had chronic HBV infection and were treatment-naive at sampling. Each tumor was sampled at five spatially separated regions: the tumor centre plus the superior, inferior, left-lateral and right-lateral poles. Histology showed that every tumor sample contained more than 80% viable tumor cells. Fresh tumor and adjacent tissue pieces were bisected; one half was stored in RNAlater at -80°C, the other sent for histology. This clonotype is medium-sized (0.01 to 0.1%) in its sample. Its recognized antigen is unknown. No base quality values were provided; no much bigger clone lies one nucleotide off. Using a constant-region primer and ProtoScript II reverse transcriptase, TCRbeta-specific cDNA was reverse-transcribed from around 500 ng total RNA. The TCRbeta libraries were prepared through three rounds of nested multiplex PCR following a slightly modified ARM-PCR procedure. Sample barcodes and Illumina adapters were added in a final 25-cycle PCR using Deep VentR polymerase. Before sequencing, amplicons of 200-500 bp were gel-purified using a QIAquick gel extraction kit. An Illumina HiSeq 2500 was used to sequence the TCRbeta amplicons with 250-bp paired-end reads. The published analysis was carried out like this. To recover full CDR3 sequences, reads were quality-trimmed using Trimmomatic v0.33 and paired reads were then merged using FLASH v1.2.11. V, D and J germline segments were assigned to the rearranged TCRbeta sequences using MiGEC v1.2.1b. VDJtools v1.0.0 computed clonotype statistics and Shannon-Wiener diversity indices. To cut down on sampling bias, every analysis after diversity analysis relied on just the 250 most abundant clonotypes from each sample. TCRdb cleaned the public reads at Q25 with fastp, built clones with MiXCR and kept in-frame beta chains. Rows are combined by CDR3 protein, so each entry shows the most common genes and DNA. The V and J calls were not made by the authors but by TCRdb's processing. Recorded for this sample are about 22,000 distinct CDR3 sequences; about three quarters of them occurred a single time. The ten largest clones represent 40% of the sample.

Sequenced material: liver tumor tissue from sampling region 1. The label giving this sample's cell subset or site can be read as: tumor region T1, superior pole. The source is a woman between 25 and 40 years old with primary liver carcinoma and hepatitis B virus infection.

The DNA sequence is as follows: TGCGCCAGCAGCCGACAGGGGGGACTCTCTGCCCTCCACTTT. It specifies CASSRQGGLSALHF. Rearrangement joined TRBV5-1 to TRBJ1-6, with 9 bases in between that match TRBD1. Looking up the germline V gene yields CDR1 SGHRS and CDR2 YFSETQ. Germline trimming amounts to 4 bases on V and 14 bases on J, with 10 as the count of junction bases outside the gene matches. Reading from cysteine to phenylalanine, the CDR3 counts 14 amino acids. The read is trimmed to its CDR3 DNA, 42 bases read in frame from base 1.